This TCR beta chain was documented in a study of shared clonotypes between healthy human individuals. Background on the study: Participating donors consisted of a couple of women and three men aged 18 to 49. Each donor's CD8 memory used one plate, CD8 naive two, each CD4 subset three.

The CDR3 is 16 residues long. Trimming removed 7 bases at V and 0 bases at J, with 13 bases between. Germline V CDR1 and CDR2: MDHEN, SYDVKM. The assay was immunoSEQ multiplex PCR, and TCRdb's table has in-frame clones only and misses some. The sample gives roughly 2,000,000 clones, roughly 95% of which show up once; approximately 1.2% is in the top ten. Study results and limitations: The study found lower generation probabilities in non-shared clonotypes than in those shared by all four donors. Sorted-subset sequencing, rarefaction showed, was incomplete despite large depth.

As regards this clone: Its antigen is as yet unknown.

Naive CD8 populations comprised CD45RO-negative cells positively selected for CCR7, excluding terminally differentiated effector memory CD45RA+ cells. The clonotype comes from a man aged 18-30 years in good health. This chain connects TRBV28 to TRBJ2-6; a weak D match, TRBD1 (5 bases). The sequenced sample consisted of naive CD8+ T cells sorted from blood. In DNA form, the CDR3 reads TGTGCCAGCACCCTCGACAGTCTCTCTGGGGCCAACGTCCTGACTTTC. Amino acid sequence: CASTLDSLSGANVLTF.